The 26 T cell receptor beta chains below all came from one sample that was sequenced in a study of T cell repertoires in cytomegalovirus infection. No antigen is known for these receptors. TCRdb reanalysed the reads using MiXCR and keeps one entry per CDR3 protein. The table has some 500,000 distinct CDR3 sequences, around 30% seen once. The source was cultured PBMCs, collected from culture after CMV antigen stimulation. The receptors come from a human donor in good health (CMV status not recorded). Some clones in this sample may be carry-over from other donors' samples.

V usage is TRBV12-3 or TRBV12-4 and J usage is TRBJ2-2, with D possibly being TRBD1 or TRBD2 (6 bases each). This CDR3 has 17 residues. Trimming took off 5 bases at V and 8 bases at J, with 24 bases between the two ends. As DNA, the CDR3 is TGTGCCAGCAGTCCGGGGGCCCGGGACACCCCGAAAGGGGAGCTGTTTTTT. Translation: CASSPGARDTPKGELFF.

The table lists this clonotype with a few counts. CDR3 sequence reads: CASTFRDRGNYGYTF. The CDR3, as DNA: TGTGCCAGCACCTTCCGGGACAGGGGGAACTATGGCTACACCTTC. The rearrangement links TRBV7-2 to TRBJ1-2, with 11 positions matching TRBD1. CDR3 size: 15 residues. CDR1 SGHTA and CDR2 FQGNSA come from the germline V gene. The J segment lost 2 bases and the V segment lost 7 bases, leaving 6 bases of the junction unmatched.

The chain links TRBV18 to TRBJ1-5, with 7 bases matching TRBD1. The CDR3 is 15 amino acids. Trimming at V came to 3 bases and at J to 5 bases, leaving 7 bases not matched to a gene. Per the germline V gene, CDR1 is KGHSH and CDR2 is LQKENI. DNA for the CDR3: TGTGCCAGCTCACCGGCGGGGCAGGGGGATCAGCCCCAGCATTTT. Translating it yields CASSPAGQGDQPQHF.

This clonotype has a handful of counts. The chain carries TRBV5-4 and TRBJ2-1; D is uncertain. The length of the CDR3 is 12 residues. The V end was cut by 4 bases, the J end by 6 bases, with 8 bases between. CDR1 and CDR2 from the germline V gene are SGHNT and YYREEE (reference sequence). The CDR3 protein is CASSKAANEQFF. CDR3 in DNA: TGTGCCAGCAGCAAAGCTGCCAATGAGCAGTTCTTC.

In DNA, the CDR3 is TGTGCCAGCAAAGGCCCAGGGGAGCAGTACGTC. Its protein is CASKGPGEQYV. The chain employs TRBV6-2 or TRBV6-3 and TRBJ2-7; perhaps TRBD1 as D (5 bases). The CDR3 consists of 11 residues. Germline V gives CDR1 MNHEY, CDR2 SVGEGT. Trimming removed 7 bases from V and 7 bases from J, with 11 bases in between.

J is TRBJ2-3 and V is TRBV7-2, with D perhaps TRBD1 or TRBD2 (6 bases each). The CDR3 consists of 13 residues. From germline, CDR1 is SGHTA and CDR2 FQGNSA. V was shortened by 6 bases and J by 4 bases, with 11 bases between the two germline ends. The CDR3 region has the DNA TGTGCCAGCAGTTCAAGGGGGGCAGATACGCAGTATTTT. As protein: CASSSRGADTQYF.

In this sample, this clonotype turned up a few times. The chain carries TRBV7-2 and TRBJ1-2; D remains ambiguous. CDR1 and CDR2 (germline): SGHTA, FQGNSA. Trimming pared 5 bases from V and 8 bases from J, leaving 15 bases between. The CDR3 is 13 amino acids. The CDR3 loop reads CASSLGLFWGYTF. For the CDR3, the DNA is TGTGCCAGCAGCCTAGGACTGTTCTGGGGCTACACCTTC.

The chain combines TRBV5-4 with TRBJ1-2, with D unresolved. With 7 bases removed from V and 0 bases from J, the gap between germline ends came to 10 bases. Germline-derived CDR1 and CDR2 are SGHNT and YYREEE (reference sequence). The CDR3 sequence is 13 residues long. CDR3 bases: TGTGCCAGCTCCTCAGGTTCTAACTATGGCTACACCTTC. This codes for CASSSGSNYGYTF.

The chain couples TRBV27 to TRBJ2-5, with D perhaps assigned TRBD1 or TRBD2 (5 bases each). This CDR3 spans 15 amino acids. The V end was cut by 6 bases, the J end by 2 bases, with 16 bases between. CDR1 and CDR2 (germline): MNHEY, SMNVEV (reference sequence). The CDR3 here is CASSAHRGRQETQYF. The CDR3 DNA is TGTGCCAGCAGCGCTCACCGGGGCAGACAAGAGACCCAGTACTTC.

Only one count was recorded for this clonotype. The chain has TRBV27 and TRBJ2-1; D unresolved. The CDR3 consists of 16 residues. The germline V gene has CDR1 MNHEY and CDR2 SMNVEV (reference sequence). The V end lost 6 bases, the J end lost 0 bases, and 15 bases lay between the germline ends. Here the CDR3 DNA reads TGTGCCAGCAGGGACCCGGGTGCCCCCTCCTACAATGAGCAGTTCTTC. It translates to CASRDPGAPSYNEQFF.

The table lists this clonotype with a few counts. The chain employs TRBV7-2 and TRBJ1-5; D is undetermined. This CDR3 region has 14 residues. Trimming took off 3 bases at V and 1 base at J, with 7 bases between the two ends. The germline gives CDR1 SGHTA, CDR2 FQGNSA. The chain's CDR3 is CASSFEASNQPQHF. In DNA form, the CDR3 reads TGTGCCAGCAGCTTTGAGGCGAGCAATCAGCCCCAGCATTTT.

DNA for the CDR3: TGTGCCAGCACCCTCACATCCGGGACACCCGGCGGCTACACCTTC. As protein: CASTLTSGTPGGYTF. The chain combines TRBV12-3 or TRBV12-4 with TRBJ1-2; perhaps TRBD1 as D (6 bases). The CDR3 length is 15 residues. V was pared by 7 bases and J by 8 bases, with 23 bases between.

This chain connects TRBV12-3 or TRBV12-4 to TRBJ1-4, with a tentative D call TRBD1 (5 bases). The CDR3 is 14 amino acids. V was pared by 6 bases and J by 8 bases, with 16 bases between. This CDR3 reads CASRGREFGEKLFF. CDR3 bases: TGTGCCAGCAGGGGCAGGGAGTTTGGCGAAAAACTGTTTTTT.

In this sample, this clonotype turned up a few times. The J gene is TRBJ1-1, the V gene TRBV7-2; 8 nucleotides line up with TRBD1. This CDR3 is 13 amino acids long. J was trimmed by 11 bases and V by 1 base; bases with no gene match: 6. CDR1 SGHTA and CDR2 FQGNSA come from the germline V gene. The CDR3 bases are TGTGCCAGCAGCTTAGAAGTAGACAGGGGTGCTTTCTTT. Translation gives CASSLEVDRGAFF.

The chain joins TRBV7-6 to TRBJ2-2; D is ambiguous. The CDR3 extends over 15 amino acids. Germline V gene data show CDR1 as SGHVS and CDR2 as FNYEAQ. The V end lost 4 bases, the J end lost 4 bases, and 13 bases lay between the germline ends. DNA for the CDR3: TGTGCCAGCAGCTCCTTCCCGAGTAGCACCGGGGAGCTGTTTTTT. This translates into CASSSFPSSTGELFF.

This clonotype was seen only a few times. The chain recombines TRBV4-1 with TRBJ1-5; 7 bases agree with TRBD1. This CDR3 is 14 amino acids long. After removal of 5 bases from V and 3 bases from J, the junction contained 4 bases not matched to a gene. Germline V CDR1 and CDR2: MGHRA, YSYEKL. CDR3 nucleotides: TGCGCCAGCAGCTGGGACAGTATCAATCAGCCCCAGCATTTT. This encodes CASSWDSINQPQHF.

This chain joins TRBV9 and TRBJ2-1; tentative D call: TRBD2 (6 bases). In germline, CDR1 is SGDLS, CDR2 YYNGEE. V shed 3 bases and J shed 7 bases, with 17 bases lying between them. The CDR3 extends over 15 amino acids. The CDR3 reads CASSARETVRNEQFF. CDR3 DNA sequence: TGTGCCAGCAGCGCTCGGGAGACCGTAAGGAATGAGCAGTTCTTC. The variable domain in full, with the rest retrieved from reference TRBV9 and TRBJ2-1, is DSGVTQTPKHLITATGQRVTLRCSPRSGDLSVYWYQQSLDQGLQFLIQYYNGEERAKGNILERFSAQQFPDLHSELNLSSLELGDSALYFCASSARETVRNEQFFGPGTRLTVL.

This chain uses TRBV10-3 with TRBJ2-6; 10 nucleotides agree with TRBD1. With V trimmed by 3 bases and J by 1 base, 3 bases remained unmatched. Germline-derived CDR1 and CDR2 are ENHRY and SYGVKD. The CDR3 extends over 17 amino acids. The CDR3 DNA sequence: TGTGCCATCAGTGATCGACAGGGGGCTTCTGGGGCCAACGTCCTGACTTTC. Its translation is CAISDRQGASGANVLTF.

The J gene is TRBJ1-5, the V gene TRBV18; no clear D. Germline CDR1 is KGHSH and CDR2 is LQKENI. The V end lost 4 bases, the J end lost 0 bases, and 19 bases lay between the germline ends. The CDR3 sequence is 18 residues long. The CDR3 reads CASSQTGSALRSNQPQHF. DNA of the CDR3: TGTGCCAGCTCACAAACCGGGTCAGCCCTCCGTAGCAATCAGCCCCAGCATTTT.

This clonotype showed up just a few times. This chain connects TRBV11-3 to TRBJ1-2; no clear D gene. There are 13 residues in the CDR3. V dropped 8 bases and J dropped 8 bases, with 18 bases sitting between them. CDR1 is SGHNT, CDR2 YENEEA, per germline. CDR3 residues: CASAPTAARGYTF. CDR3 nucleotide sequence: TGTGCCAGCGCCCCGACGGCAGCGCGGGGCTACACCTTC.

This clonotype was counted ten times or more. The chain is built from TRBV7-2 and TRBJ2-2; a weak D match, TRBD1 (6 bases). Germline assignment: CDR1 SGHTA and CDR2 FQGNSA. CDR3 length: 16 amino acids. Trimming shortened V by 6 bases and J by 6 bases, and 20 bases separated the two germline ends. CDR3 region: CASSPRGRSPAGELFF. The CDR3 DNA follows: TGTGCCAGCAGTCCCAGGGGAAGAAGCCCAGCCGGGGAGCTGTTTTTT. Full variable domain (rest looked up from reference TRBV7-2 and TRBJ2-2): GAGVSQSPSNKVTEKGKDVELRCDPISGHTALYWYRQSLGQGLEFLIYFQGNSAPDKSGLPSDRFSAERTGGSVSTLTIQRTQQEDSAVYLCASSPRGRSPAGELFFGEGSRLTVL.

For the CDR3, the DNA is TGTGCCAGCAGCTTAGGGATTGGGGGTTACAATGAGCAGTTCTTC. It specifies CASSLGIGGYNEQFF. The rearrangement joins TRBV7-6 to TRBJ2-1, with D perhaps being TRBD1 or TRBD2 (5 bases each). Germline V CDR1 and CDR2: SGHVS, FNYEAQ. There are 15 residues in the CDR3. V dropped 1 base and J dropped 4 bases, with 11 bases sitting between them.

This clonotype was observed a handful of times. V and J are TRBV6-5 and TRBJ2-5; TRBD1 might be the D (6 bases). Germline V gene sequence: CDR1 MNHEY, CDR2 SVGAGI. The CDR3 loop spans 15 amino acids. Trimming removed 0 bases from V and 4 bases from J, with 12 bases in between. The CDR3 nucleotides read TGTGCCAGCAGTTACTCGGGACACCAGGGAGAGACCCAGTACTTC. It is translated as CASSYSGHQGETQYF.

The chain has TRBV7-9 and TRBJ2-7; 7 bases fit TRBD2. Germline V gene lookup returns CDR1 SEHNR and CDR2 FQNEAQ (reference sequence). The CDR3 consists of 14 residues. The V and J ends lost 5 bases and 1 base, in that order; junction bases with no gene match: 5. Here the CDR3 reads CASSPIGGSYEQYV. Written as DNA, the CDR3 is TGTGCCAGCAGCCCTATCGGGGGGTCCTACGAGCAGTACGTC.

Only a few counts were recorded for this clonotype. The chain combines TRBV4-1 with TRBJ2-1; 12 bases map to TRBD2. The ends lost 0 bases at V and 8 bases at J; junction bases unmatched: 5. Per the germline V gene, CDR1 is MGHRA and CDR2 is YSYEKL. The CDR3 totals 16 residues. In DNA, the CDR3 is TGCGCCAGCAGCCAAGAAGCGACTAGCGGGAGTTATGAGCAGTTCTTC. This sequence encodes CASSQEATSGSYEQFF.

The V gene is TRBV12-3 or TRBV12-4, the J gene TRBJ1-2; TRBD1 aligns across 8 bases. The V gene end was trimmed by 3 bases and the J gene end by 4 bases; junction bases not matched to a gene: 4. CDR3 length: 14 amino acids. For the CDR3, the DNA is TGTGCCAGCAGTTTGGGACAGGATGGCTATGGCTACACCTTC. Amino acid sequence: CASSLGQDGYGYTF.